This section outlines one T cell receptor beta chain sequence together with its context. Expressed TCRB transcripts were sequenced because the isolated RNA had all been reverse transcribed beforehand. Generated by immunoSEQ multiplex PCR, the TCRdb table keeps only in-frame clones and is missing some. The sample contains 850,000 to 900,000 clones, roughly a sixth of which appear only once. This entry belongs to a study of beta chain features in type 1 diabetes. The V end lost 0 bases, the J end lost 4 bases, and 3 bases lay between the germline ends. The CDR3 length is 13 residues. The germline V gene encodes CDR1 MNHNY and CDR2 SVGAGI (reference sequence).

The chain uses TRBV6-6 and TRBJ2-2; D is ambiguous. Sequencing was performed on naive CD4+ T cells from blood. The clonotype originates from a woman aged 18 to 35 in good health. CDR3 sequence reads: CASSYSTTGELFF. The CDR3 nucleotides are TGTGCCAGCAGTTACTCTACCACCGGGGAGCTGTTTTTT.